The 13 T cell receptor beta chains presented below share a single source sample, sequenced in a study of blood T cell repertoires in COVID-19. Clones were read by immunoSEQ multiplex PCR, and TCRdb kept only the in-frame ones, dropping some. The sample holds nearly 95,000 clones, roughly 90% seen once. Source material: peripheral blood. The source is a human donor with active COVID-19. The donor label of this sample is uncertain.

The CDR3 nucleotides are TGTGCCAGCAGCGGGTCTGGCTACACCTTC. Protein: CASSGSGYTF. The chain has TRBV28 and TRBJ1-2, with D unresolved. V was shortened by 6 bases and J by 7 bases, with 6 bases between the two germline ends. The CDR3 has 10 amino acids. Germline V lookup: CDR1 MDHEN, CDR2 SYDVKM.

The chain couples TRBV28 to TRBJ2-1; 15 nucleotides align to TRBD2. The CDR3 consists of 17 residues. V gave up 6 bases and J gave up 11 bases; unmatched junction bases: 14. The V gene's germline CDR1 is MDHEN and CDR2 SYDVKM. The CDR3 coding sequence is TGTGCCAGCAGAATAGGCTATAGTGGACTAGCGGGGGGGCAGCAGTTCTTC. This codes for CASRIGYSGLAGGQQFF.

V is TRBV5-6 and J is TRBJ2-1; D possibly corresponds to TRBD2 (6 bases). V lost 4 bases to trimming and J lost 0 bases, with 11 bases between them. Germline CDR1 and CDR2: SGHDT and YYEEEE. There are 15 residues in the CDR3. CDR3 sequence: CASSAGPSSYNEQFF. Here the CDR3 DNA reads TGTGCCAGCAGCGCGGGACCATCCTCCTACAATGAGCAGTTCTTC.

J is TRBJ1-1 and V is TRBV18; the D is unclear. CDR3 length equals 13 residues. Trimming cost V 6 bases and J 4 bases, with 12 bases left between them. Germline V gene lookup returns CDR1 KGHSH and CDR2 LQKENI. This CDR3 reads CASSRSAVTEAFF. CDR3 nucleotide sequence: TGTGCCAGCTCTCGAAGTGCGGTCACTGAAGCTTTCTTT.

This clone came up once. For the CDR3, the DNA is TGTGCCAGCAGCCCCCGGGGGGGAAAGAGCTCCTACGAGCAGTACTTC. This codes for CASSPRGGKSSYEQYF. The gene calls are TRBV6-6 and TRBJ2-7; TRBD2 agrees at 8 bases. CDR3 size: 16 residues. Germline V CDR1 and CDR2: MNHNY, SVGAGI (reference sequence). V trimming: 6 bases; J trimming: 0 bases; junction bases outside the gene matches: 10.

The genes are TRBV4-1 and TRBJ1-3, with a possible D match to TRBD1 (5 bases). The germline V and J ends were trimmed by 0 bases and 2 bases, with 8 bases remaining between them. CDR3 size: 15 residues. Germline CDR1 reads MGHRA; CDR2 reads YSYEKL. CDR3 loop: CASSQEWGAGNTIYF. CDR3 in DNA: TGCGCCAGCAGCCAAGAGTGGGGGGCTGGAAACACCATATATTTT.

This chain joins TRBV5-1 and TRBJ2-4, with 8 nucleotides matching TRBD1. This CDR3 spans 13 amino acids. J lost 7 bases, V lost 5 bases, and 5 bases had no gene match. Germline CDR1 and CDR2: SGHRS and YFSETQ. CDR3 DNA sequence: TGCGCCAGCAGGCCCCAGGGGGCTAACATTCAGTACTTC. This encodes CASRPQGANIQYF.

The CDR3, as DNA: TGCGCCAGCAGCTTGGCCTCGGGGGGGAGCTCCTATAATTCACCCCTCCACTTT. Its translation: CASSLASGGSSYNSPLHF. J is TRBJ1-6 and V is TRBV5-1, with D perhaps matching TRBD1 (5 bases). The CDR3 spans 18 residues. V lost 0 bases and J 0 bases, leaving 13 bases between the germline ends. CDR1 is SGHRS, CDR2 YFSETQ, per germline.

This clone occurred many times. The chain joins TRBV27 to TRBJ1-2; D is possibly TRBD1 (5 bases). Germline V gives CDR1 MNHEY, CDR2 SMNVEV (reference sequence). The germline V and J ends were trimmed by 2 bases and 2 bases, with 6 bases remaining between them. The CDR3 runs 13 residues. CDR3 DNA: TGTGCCAGCAGTTTAAGACAGAACTATGGCTACACCTTC. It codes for CASSLRQNYGYTF.

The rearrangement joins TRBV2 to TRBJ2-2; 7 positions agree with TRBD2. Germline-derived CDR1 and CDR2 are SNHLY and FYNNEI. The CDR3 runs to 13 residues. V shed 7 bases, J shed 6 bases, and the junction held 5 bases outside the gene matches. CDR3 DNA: TGTGCCAGCACATTAACTAGCGCCGGGGAGCTGTTTTTT. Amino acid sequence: CASTLTSAGELFF.

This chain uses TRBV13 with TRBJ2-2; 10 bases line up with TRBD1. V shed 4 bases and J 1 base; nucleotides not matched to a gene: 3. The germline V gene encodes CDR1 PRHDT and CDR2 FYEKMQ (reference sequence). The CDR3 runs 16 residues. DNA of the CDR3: TGTGCCAGCAGCTCAGACAGGGGGCTGAACACCGGGGAGCTGTTTTTT. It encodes CASSSDRGLNTGELFF.

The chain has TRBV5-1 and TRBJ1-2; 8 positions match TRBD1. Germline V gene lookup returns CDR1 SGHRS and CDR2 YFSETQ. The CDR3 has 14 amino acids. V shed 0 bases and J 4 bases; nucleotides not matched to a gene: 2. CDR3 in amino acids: CASSLGTGTYGYTF. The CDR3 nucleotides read TGCGCCAGCAGCTTGGGGACAGGGACCTATGGCTACACCTTC.

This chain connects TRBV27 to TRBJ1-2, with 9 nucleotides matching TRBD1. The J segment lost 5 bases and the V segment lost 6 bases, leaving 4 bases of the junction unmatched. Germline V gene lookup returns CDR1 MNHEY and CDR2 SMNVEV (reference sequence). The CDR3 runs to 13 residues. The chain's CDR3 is CASSRDRGYGYTF. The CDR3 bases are TGTGCCAGCAGCCGCGACAGGGGGTATGGCTACACCTTC.